This TCR beta chain was captured in a study of T cells after posttransplantation cyclophosphamide. Study conclusions and caveats: TRB clonality was highly associated with recipient CMV seropositivity and reactivation.

V lost 2 bases and J lost 8; bases outside the gene matches: 6. CDR1 is SGHRS, CDR2 YFSETQ, per germline. The length of the CDR3 is 14 residues. The table came from immunoSEQ multiplex PCR; TCRdb's copy has only in-frame clones and leaves some out. The sample contains 40,000 to 55,000 clones, none of them singletons. Many counts were recorded for this clone. The antigen is not known. The specimen was PBMCs. This TCR was recovered from a man aged 35 to 55 in good health, CMV-negative, and a related stem cell transplant donor. V and J are TRBV5-1 and TRBJ2-1, with TRBD2 matching 8 bases. The CDR3 here is CASSFSLAVDEQFF. The CDR3 bases are TGCGCCAGCAGCTTTTCACTAGCGGTCGATGAGCAGTTCTTC.